The clone carrying this T cell receptor (beta chain) was seen a few times. Antigen: not known. Germline assignment: CDR1 SGHVS and CDR2 FQNEAQ. This CDR3 spans 14 amino acids. With V trimmed by 4 bases and J by 3 bases, 5 bases remained unmatched. The data are from a study of cytomegalovirus exposure and HLA in healthy donors. Study findings and constraints: Common viral pathogens were later found to be apparently linked to several of the most significant clusters. As a later analysis revealed, the rate of TCR association differed by HLA locus, with DRB1 most and HLA-C fewest. Upon later analysis, HLA-associated TCR beta chains proved more clonally expanded than other, equally common chains. Diagnosis of cytomegalovirus status made by the classifier reportedly showed high specificity and sensitivity.

PCR involved 60 Vbeta and 13 Jbeta primers. Profiling relied on immunoSEQ multiplex PCR, and the TCRdb table lists in-frame clones only, not all of them. In the table there are around 100,000 clones, 55% to 75% of which are singletons. Material: PBMCs. The receptor was derived from a man aged 25 to 40 in good health and CMV-seropositive. The V and J genes are TRBV7-8 and TRBJ1-1, with 7 bases fitting TRBD1. The CDR3 sequence is CASSYGTAYTEAFF. The CDR3 DNA reads TGTGCCAGCAGCTATGGGACAGCTTACACTGAAGCTTTCTTT.